The 8 T cell receptor beta chains reported below all come from one sample, sequenced in a study of T cell responses to AZD1222 COVID-19 vaccine. The table came from immunoSEQ multiplex PCR; TCRdb's copy has only in-frame clones and leaves some out. The sample has approximately 130,000 clones; 89% are singletons. The starting material was peripheral blood, obtained 28 days after the second AZD1222 dose. The receptors shown here come from an adult who received the AZD1222 COVID-19 vaccine.

The chain combines TRBV6-5 with TRBJ1-6; D is uncertain. The V end lost 2 bases, the J end lost 5 bases, and 7 bases lay between the germline ends. The CDR3 is made up of 14 amino acids. Germline V lookup: CDR1 MNHEY, CDR2 SVGAGI. In DNA form, the CDR3 reads TGTGCCAGCAGTTACGGGCAGAATAATTCACCCCTCCACTTT. As protein: CASSYGQNNSPLHF.

The genes are TRBV5-1 and TRBJ2-2; 7 positions agree with TRBD2. This CDR3 has 16 amino acids. CDR1 SGHRS and CDR2 YFSETQ come from the germline V gene. The V and J ends lost 0 bases and 2 bases, in that order; junction bases with no gene match: 4. DNA of the CDR3: TGCGCCAGCAGCTTGGTCGGGAGGTTAAACACCGGGGAGCTGTTTTTT. Translating gives CASSLVGRLNTGELFF.

This clone was detected only once. The V gene is TRBV6-5, the J gene TRBJ2-7; 10 positions match TRBD1. After removal of 6 bases from V and 4 bases from J, the junction contained 9 bases not matched to a gene. CDR3 length: 15 amino acids. The germline CDR1 and CDR2 sequences are MNHEY and SVGAGI. CDR3 nucleotides: TGTGCCAGCAGCCCACGTGGGACAGGGGATTACGAGCAGTACTTC. It encodes CASSPRGTGDYEQYF.

The rearrangement uses TRBV19 and TRBJ2-6; D uncertain. The V gene lost 6 bases and the J gene lost 0 bases, with 12 bases spanning the gap. CDR3 size: 16 residues. Germline-derived CDR1 and CDR2 are LNHDA and SQIVND (reference sequence). The DNA of the CDR3 is TGTGCCAGTAGCCGATGGGCTAGCTCTGGGGCCAACGTCCTGACTTTC. It is translated as CASSRWASSGANVLTF.

The V and J genes are TRBV10-3 and TRBJ2-1, with D perhaps matching TRBD2 (6 bases). CDR1 is ENHRY, CDR2 SYGVKD, per germline. Trimming pared 0 bases from V and 13 bases from J, leaving 16 bases between. The length of the CDR3 is 14 residues. In DNA, the CDR3 is TGTGCCATCAGTGAGTCCTCCGCCCGGGACTTCCAGTTCTTC. The encoded protein is CAISESSARDFQFF.

This chain joins TRBV9 and TRBJ1-5, with a tentative D call TRBD1 (6 bases). There are 15 residues in the CDR3. CDR1 and CDR2 (germline): SGDLS, YYNGEE. The germline V and J ends were trimmed by 4 bases and 1 base, with 12 bases remaining between them. DNA for the CDR3: TGTGCCAGCAGCCCCGGGGGGGCAAGCAATCAGCCCCAGCATTTT. Translation: CASSPGGASNQPQHF.

The chain is built from TRBV6-5 and TRBJ1-4, with a tentative D call TRBD1 (5 bases). This CDR3 spans 13 amino acids. Per the germline V gene, CDR1 is MNHEY and CDR2 is SVGAGI. The V end was cut by 4 bases, the J end by 6 bases, with 9 bases between. The CDR3 region is CASSFARDEKLFF. The CDR3 DNA sequence: TGTGCCAGCAGTTTTGCCAGGGATGAAAAACTGTTTTTT.

The rearrangement joins TRBV4-3 to TRBJ1-1, with a weak D call TRBD1 (5 bases). The CDR3 covers 14 residues. The germline V gene has CDR1 LGHNA and CDR2 YSLEER. V gave up 2 bases and J gave up 1 base, with 8 bases separating them. The CDR3 is CASSQRGGNTEAFF. CDR3 nucleotides: TGCGCCAGCAGCCAAAGGGGAGGGAACACTGAAGCTTTCTTT.